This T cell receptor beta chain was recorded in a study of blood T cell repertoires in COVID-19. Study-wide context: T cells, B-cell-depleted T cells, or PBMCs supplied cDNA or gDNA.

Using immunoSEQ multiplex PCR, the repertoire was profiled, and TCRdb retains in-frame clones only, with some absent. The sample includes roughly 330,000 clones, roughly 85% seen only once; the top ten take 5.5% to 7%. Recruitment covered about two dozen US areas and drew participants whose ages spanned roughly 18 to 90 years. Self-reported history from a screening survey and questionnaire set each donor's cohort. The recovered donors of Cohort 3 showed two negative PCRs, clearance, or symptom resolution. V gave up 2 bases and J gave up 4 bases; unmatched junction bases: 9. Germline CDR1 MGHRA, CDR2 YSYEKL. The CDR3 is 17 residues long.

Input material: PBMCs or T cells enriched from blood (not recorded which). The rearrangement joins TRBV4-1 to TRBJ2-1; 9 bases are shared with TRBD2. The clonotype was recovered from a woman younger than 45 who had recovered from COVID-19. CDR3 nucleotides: TGCGCCAGCAGCCAAACCGCGAGCGCGGGGGGGTACAATGAGCAGTTCTTC. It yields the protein CASSQTASAGGYNEQFF.